This record covers a single T cell receptor beta chain. The germline V and J ends were trimmed by 5 bases and 1 base, with 13 bases remaining between them. Germline values: CDR1 KGHDR, CDR2 SFDVKD. The CDR3 sequence is 15 residues long. The data were obtained in a study of blood T cell repertoires in COVID-19. Using immunoSEQ multiplex PCR, the repertoire was profiled, and TCRdb retains in-frame clones only, with some absent. The data show about 170,000 clones, about four fifths seen once. The TCR sequence derives from a woman of 80 years or more with COVID-19, enrolled during active disease. Sample: peripheral blood. The V and J genes are TRBV24-1 and TRBJ2-5; no definite D call. The DNA for the CDR3 is TGTGCCACCAGTGGTCCTAGTGAGTCCCAAGAGACCCAGTACTTC. This sequence encodes CATSGPSESQETQYF.